One sample yielded the 15 T cell receptor beta chains listed below, sequenced in a study of vaccination and CD4 T cells after COVID-19. The Oncomine TCR Beta short-read assay sequenced DNA from cultured CD4+ T cells. A single record per CDR3 protein comes from TCRdb applying MiXCR to the PCR reads. This table has approximately 10,000 distinct CDR3 sequences, approximately 57% appearing once. The antigens for these receptors are not known. Treatment of the sample: approximately nine-day PBMC culture with coronavirus spike peptide pools or control peptides (ViraFEST assay). Specimen: CD4+ T cells from blood, cultured in vitro. These receptors were obtained from a human donor who had recovered from COVID-19.

A few counts support this clonotype. The rearrangement uses TRBV5-8 and TRBJ2-3, with 15 bases aligning to TRBD2. The CDR3 totals 15 residues. The germline V gene encodes CDR1 SGHTS and CDR2 YDEGEE. V dropped 4 bases and J dropped 7; count of bases not matched to a gene: 4. DNA for the CDR3: TGTGCCAGCAGCCGGACTAGCGGGGGGGCTTATACGCAGTATTTT. Protein product: CASSRTSGGAYTQYF.

This clonotype appeared once. The V call is TRBV20-1, the J call TRBJ2-3; possibly TRBD2 for D (5 bases). Trimming took 2 bases from V and 3 from J, leaving 6 bases between them. The CDR3 extends over 12 amino acids. Germline V gene data show CDR1 as DFQATT and CDR2 as SNEGSKA (reference sequence). The CDR3 is CSARRETDTQYF. The CDR3 DNA is TGCAGTGCTAGACGGGAAACAGATACGCAGTATTTT.

The chain joins TRBV7-9 to TRBJ2-7, with TRBD1 matching 8 bases. The V segment lost 5 bases and the J segment 3 bases; nucleotides outside the gene matches: 12. The germline V gene has CDR1 SEHNR and CDR2 FQNEAQ (reference sequence). This CDR3 contains 16 residues. In nucleotides, the CDR3 is TGTGCCAGCAGCCACCTATTGGGCACAGGGGGCTACGAGCAGTACTTC. Translated, it gives CASSHLLGTGGYEQYF.

This clonotype has a handful of counts. The CDR3 is CASSLARSSGNTIYF. In nucleotides, the CDR3 is TGTGCCAGCAGCTTAGCTAGGAGCTCTGGAAACACCATATATTTT. The rearrangement links TRBV7-2 to TRBJ1-3; D is unresolved. CDR3 length: 15 amino acids. Germline CDR1 and CDR2: SGHTA and FQGNSA. Trimming took 0 bases from V and 0 from J, leaving 6 bases between them.

This chain uses TRBV11-2 with TRBJ1-2; D unresolved. The germline V gene encodes CDR1 SGHAT and CDR2 FQNNGV. There are 12 residues in the CDR3. Trimming removed 1 base from V and 5 bases from J, with 5 bases in between. CDR3 DNA: TGTGCCAGCAGCTTAGGGCTTTATGGCTACACCTTC. Translating gives CASSLGLYGYTF.

In this sample, this clonotype is medium-sized. V and J are TRBV12-3 or TRBV12-4 and TRBJ1-6; 12 bases match TRBD1. The CDR3 consists of 16 residues. V was clipped by 6 bases and J by 9 bases; unmatched bases: 9. CDR3 sequence (DNA): TGTGCCAGCAGCCCGGGACAGGGGGCGCTTGGTTCACCCCTCCACTTT. As protein: CASSPGQGALGSPLHF.

The chain combines TRBV2 with TRBJ1-1, with a weak D call TRBD1 (5 bases). CDR1 is SNHLY, CDR2 FYNNEI, per germline. This CDR3 is built from 17 residues. Trimming took 6 bases from V and 1 from J, leaving 21 bases between them. CDR3 sequence reads: CASRTSSGTGRNTEAFF. CDR3 nucleotide sequence: TGTGCCAGCAGGACCTCATCAGGGACGGGGAGGAACACTGAAGCTTTCTTT.

The rearrangement links TRBV27 to TRBJ1-6; D remains unclear. The V gene lost 0 bases and the J gene lost 10 bases, with 22 bases spanning the gap. The CDR3 loop spans 18 amino acids. In germline, CDR1 is MNHEY, CDR2 SMNVEV (reference sequence). The CDR3 is CASSLSLWAAARRSPLHF. The CDR3 DNA sequence: TGTGCCAGCAGTTTATCGTTATGGGCGGCGGCGAGGAGATCACCCCTCCACTTT.

This clonotype has more than one count but fewer than ten. This rearrangement joins TRBV20-1 to TRBJ2-7; D is unclear. The germline V gene encodes CDR1 DFQATT and CDR2 SNEGSKA (reference sequence). V dropped 1 base and J dropped 3 bases, with 16 bases sitting between them. The CDR3 covers 15 residues. CDR3: CSARAWISADYEQYF. The CDR3 coding sequence is TGCAGTGCTAGAGCATGGATCTCGGCGGACTACGAGCAGTACTTC.

The chain employs TRBV6-1 and TRBJ1-3; D is undetermined. This CDR3 spans 19 amino acids. The germline V gene encodes CDR1 MNHNS and CDR2 SASEGT. Trimming left V 3 bases short and J 0 bases short, with 21 bases between. The CDR3 sequence: CASSDPQSGRASSGNTIYF. The CDR3 nucleotides read TGTGCCAGCAGTGATCCCCAGTCGGGCAGAGCCAGCTCTGGAAACACCATATATTTT.

This clonotype turned up a few times. V usage is TRBV19 and J usage is TRBJ1-1; 8 positions match TRBD1. V lost 10 bases to trimming and J lost 7 bases; unmatched junction nucleotides: 8. Germline CDR1 and CDR2: LNHDA and SQIVND (reference sequence). This CDR3 has 12 amino acids. CDR3 in amino acids: CATKDREGEAFF. The CDR3 bases are TGTGCCACTAAGGACAGGGAAGGTGAAGCTTTCTTT.

The genes are TRBV4-1 and TRBJ2-7; D is unresolved. This CDR3 is built from 15 residues. Germline lookup yields CDR1 MGHRA and CDR2 YSYEKL. Trimming stripped 0 bases from V and 3 bases from J, with 12 bases between. CDR3 amino acids: CASSQDFASFYEQYF. CDR3 in DNA: TGCGCCAGCAGCCAAGATTTCGCCAGCTTCTACGAGCAGTACTTC.

The chain recombines TRBV20-1 with TRBJ2-7; D unclear. CDR1 is DFQATT and CDR2 is SNEGSKA in the germline V gene (reference sequence). Trimming removed 1 base from V and 0 bases from J, with 10 bases in between. The CDR3 totals 14 residues. CDR3 DNA sequence: TGCAGTGCTAGAGGGCCGGAAAACTCCTACGAGCAGTACTTC. This encodes CSARGPENSYEQYF.

The rearrangement joins TRBV6-1 to TRBJ1-3; D gene ambiguous. The CDR3 extends over 14 amino acids. Trimming removed 7 bases from V and 0 bases from J, with 10 bases in between. Germline-derived CDR1 and CDR2 are MNHNS and SASEGT. CDR3 protein: CASKPGSSGNTIYF. The CDR3 DNA sequence: TGTGCCAGCAAGCCGGGGAGCTCTGGAAACACCATATATTTT.

There are a few counts of this clonotype. The CDR3 spells CASSNGQTYEQYF. CDR3 nucleotides: TGTGCCAGCTCAAACGGACAGACTTACGAGCAGTACTTC. The rearrangement uses TRBV18 and TRBJ2-7, with D perhaps TRBD1 (6 bases). V shed 5 bases and J shed 4 bases, with 12 bases lying between them. This CDR3 region has 13 residues. Germline loops: CDR1 KGHSH, CDR2 LQKENI.